A single sample is the source of the 21 T cell receptor beta chains below, sequenced in a study of T-cell reconstitution after alpha-beta-depleted transplantation in children. Unique molecular identifiers were incorporated when the TCRbeta library was constructed. One entry per CDR3 protein results from TCRdb running MiXCR on the PCR reads. The data show some 490,000 distinct CDR3 sequences, roughly an eighth seen once. The sample here was PBMCs from the stem cell graft donor, taken from the stem cell graft. Receptors were obtained from a human donor who donated a stem cell graft to a child with combined immunodeficiency.

The rearrangement joins TRBV6-1 to TRBJ2-7; D is perhaps TRBD2 (6 bases). This CDR3 has 19 amino acids. Germline V gives CDR1 MNHNS, CDR2 SASEGT. V lost 6 bases, J lost 0 bases, and 27 bases lay in between. This CDR3 is CASSPPGDLLSPVSYEQYF. CDR3 DNA sequence: TGTGCCAGCAGCCCCCCGGGAGACCTTCTATCTCCGGTCTCCTACGAGCAGTACTTC.

The chain links TRBV2 to TRBJ2-5; D possibly corresponds to TRBD2 (5 bases). Germline V gene sequence: CDR1 SNHLY, CDR2 FYNNEI. Trimming stripped 2 bases from V and 5 bases from J, with 18 bases between. CDR3 size: 16 residues. CDR3 region: CASSEQGLLGLETQYF. The CDR3 DNA reads as TGTGCCAGCAGTGAACAAGGACTCCTGGGTCTGGAGACCCAGTACTTC.

V and J are TRBV20-1 and TRBJ1-2; a possible D gene is TRBD1 (5 bases). Germline V gene sequence: CDR1 DFQATT, CDR2 SNEGSKA (reference sequence). The CDR3 loop spans 14 amino acids. V was trimmed by 3 bases and J by 5 bases, leaving 16 bases between them. The CDR3: CSASGQGAGYGYTF. CDR3 DNA sequence: TGCAGTGCTAGTGGTCAAGGGGCAGGGTATGGCTACACCTTC.

This clonotype was picked up many times. The chain recombines TRBV9 with TRBJ1-3; possible D gene TRBD1, 6 bases. V was shortened by 8 bases and J by 0 bases, with 15 bases between the two germline ends. Germline V lookup: CDR1 SGDLS, CDR2 YYNGEE. The CDR3 is made up of 15 amino acids. CDR3: CASSRQGSSGNTIYF. Written as DNA, the CDR3 is TGTGCCAGTAGTCGCCAGGGGAGCTCTGGAAACACCATATATTTT. The full variable domain, with the rest looked up from reference TRBV9 and TRBJ1-3, is DSGVTQTPKHLITATGQRVTLRCSPRSGDLSVYWYQQSLDQGLQFLIQYYNGEERAKGNILERFSAQQFPDLHSELNLSSLELGDSALYFCASSRQGSSGNTIYFGEGSWLTVV.

This clonotype was seen a few times. The V call is TRBV6-1, the J call TRBJ1-5; D is perhaps TRBD1 (6 bases). Trimming removed 8 bases at V and 2 bases at J, with 19 bases between. CDR3 length: 16 residues. The germline CDR1 and CDR2 sequences are MNHNS and SASEGT. The CDR3 DNA is TGTGCCAGCGCCCCAGCGGGGGGCCTAGGCAATCAGCCCCAGCATTTT. Protein product: CASAPAGGLGNQPQHF.

The genes are TRBV12-3 or TRBV12-4 and TRBJ2-2; D is ambiguous. The length of the CDR3 is 14 residues. V lost 4 bases to trimming and J lost 1 base, with 7 bases between them. This CDR3 reads CASSWAENTGELFF. The CDR3 DNA sequence: TGTGCCAGCAGTTGGGCGGAGAACACCGGGGAGCTGTTTTTT.

This chain links TRBV7-2 with TRBJ2-1; 7 bases match TRBD1. The CDR3 contains 17 residues. Trimming cost V 5 bases and J 7 bases; bases outside gene matches: 17. Germline values: CDR1 SGHTA, CDR2 FQGNSA. The CDR3 nucleotides read TGTGCCAGCAGCCCCCACGTGGGCAGGGGGTGGGGTAATGAGCAGTTCTTC. It translates to CASSPHVGRGWGNEQFF.

This clonotype was recorded a few times. Its ends do not fully match the called genes, so a read error is possible. The chain combines TRBV7-9 with TRBJ2-7; 12 nucleotides align to TRBD2. Germline V gene sequence: CDR1 SEHNR, CDR2 FQNEAQ (reference sequence). CDR3 length: 13 amino acids. CDR3 nucleotide sequence: TGTGCCAGCAGCTTAGGGACTAGCGGGACATTCCACTTC. Translated: CASSLGTSGTFHF.

This clonotype was detected a few times. The rearrangement links TRBV25-1 to TRBJ2-4; 8 bases map to TRBD1. Germline-derived CDR1 and CDR2 are MGHDK and SYGVNS. CDR3 length: 15 residues. The ends lost 3 bases at V and 7 bases at J; junction bases unmatched: 8. The CDR3 DNA reads as TGTGCCAGCAGTGATTCCCGGACAGGGAGGAACATTCAGTACTTC. It translates to CASSDSRTGRNIQYF.

This clonotype was counted only a few times. The chain couples TRBV20-1 to TRBJ2-7, with 9 bases matching TRBD2. The V gene's germline CDR1 is DFQATT and CDR2 SNEGSKA (reference sequence). J was trimmed by 1 base and V by 1 base; bases with no gene match: 2. The CDR3 is made up of 14 amino acids. CDR3 in DNA: TGCAGTGCTAGAGTCGCGGGAGGGTCCTACGAGCAGTACTTC. Translating it yields CSARVAGGSYEQYF.

J is TRBJ2-2 and V is TRBV3-1, with 8 bases lining up with TRBD2. The CDR3 has 16 amino acids. J gave up 6 bases and V 7 bases, and 13 bases lay outside the gene matches. CDR1 is LGHDT, CDR2 YNNKEL, per germline (reference sequence). The CDR3 DNA is TGTGCCAGCAACAGCCGGGAGGGGCCGTGGTCCGGGGAGCTGTTTTTT. Its translation is CASNSREGPWSGELFF.

This clonotype was recorded a few times. The V gene is TRBV20-1, the J gene TRBJ2-5, with D tentatively TRBD1 (6 bases). This CDR3 comprises 13 residues. Trimming removed 2 bases from V and 5 bases from J, with 12 bases in between. CDR1 is DFQATT and CDR2 is SNEGSKA in the germline V gene (reference sequence). DNA for the CDR3: TGCAGTGCTAGACAGGGGTTTGACGAGACCCAGTACTTC. Its protein is CSARQGFDETQYF.

This clonotype was picked up a small number of times. J is TRBJ2-2 and V is TRBV12-3 or TRBV12-4; D remains unclear. Between the trimmed V and J ends, which lost 5 bases and 7 bases, there was a span of 11 bases. CDR3 length equals 13 residues. CDR3 sequence (DNA): TGTGCCAGCAGTATAGAGCTAATCGGGGAGCTGTTTTTT. Protein: CASSIELIGELFF.

The chain carries TRBV18 and TRBJ1-5, with D unclear. The germline V and J ends were trimmed by 3 bases and 1 base, with 19 bases remaining between them. This CDR3 comprises 18 residues. CDR1 is KGHSH and CDR2 is LQKENI in the germline V gene. The CDR3 loop reads CASSPRHLGRGSNQPQHF. CDR3 DNA: TGTGCCAGCTCACCCAGACATTTGGGGAGAGGGAGCAATCAGCCCCAGCATTTT.

This clonotype has a single count. The V gene is TRBV13, the J gene TRBJ2-5; D is perhaps TRBD2 (6 bases). This CDR3 region has 16 residues. The germline V and J ends were trimmed by 8 bases and 5 bases, with 24 bases remaining between them. In germline, CDR1 is PRHDT, CDR2 FYEKMQ (reference sequence). The CDR3 sequence: CASRAAGSGPTETQYF. The CDR3 nucleotides are TGTGCCAGCCGGGCTGCGGGTAGCGGCCCGACGGAGACCCAGTACTTC. The whole variable domain, remainder taken from reference TRBV13 and TRBJ2-5, is AAGVIQSPRHLIKEKRETATLKCYPIPRHDTVYWYQQGPGQDPQFLISFYEKMQSDKGSIPDRFSAQQFSDYHSELNMSSLELGDSALYFCASRAAGSGPTETQYFGPGTRLLVL.

This clonotype was observed a handful of times. The V gene is TRBV20-1, the J gene TRBJ2-3; TRBD2 agrees at 13 bases. This CDR3 is 14 amino acids long. Germline values: CDR1 DFQATT, CDR2 SNEGSKA (reference sequence). V lost 6 bases and J lost 6; bases outside the gene matches: 6. The CDR3 region has the DNA TGCAGTGCGTGGACTAGCGGGAGTATGGATACGCAGTATTTT. Protein product: CSAWTSGSMDTQYF.

The chain is built from TRBV6-6 and TRBJ2-5; D is unresolved. This CDR3 region has 13 residues. Germline assignment: CDR1 MNHNY and CDR2 SVGAGI (reference sequence). V dropped 6 bases and J dropped 2 bases, with 10 bases sitting between them. CDR3 nucleotide sequence: TGTGCCAGCAGGGGTTTTTGGCAAGAGACCCAGTACTTC. This translates into CASRGFWQETQYF.

This clonotype was recorded a few times. The rearrangement links TRBV5-1 to TRBJ2-5; a possible D gene is TRBD1 (6 bases). The germline V gene encodes CDR1 SGHRS and CDR2 YFSETQ. The CDR3 runs 14 residues. V was shortened by 1 base and J by 5 bases, with 12 bases between the two germline ends. This CDR3 is CASSLLGAPETQYF. In DNA form, the CDR3 reads TGCGCCAGCAGCTTGTTGGGGGCGCCGGAGACCCAGTACTTC.

This clonotype was detected only a few times. V usage is TRBV7-9 and J usage is TRBJ2-3; D remains ambiguous. Trimming stripped 0 bases from V and 2 bases from J, with 12 bases between. The CDR3 is 16 amino acids. Per the germline V gene, CDR1 is SEHNR and CDR2 is FQNEAQ (reference sequence). In DNA form, the CDR3 reads TGTGCCAGCAGCTTAGCGCGTTCGAGACACACAGATACGCAGTATTTT. Translation: CASSLARSRHTDTQYF.

This clonotype has at least ten counts. The genes are TRBV20-1 and TRBJ1-2; 8 nucleotides agree with TRBD1. Germline V lookup: CDR1 DFQATT, CDR2 SNEGSKA (reference sequence). The CDR3 contains 17 residues. Trimming removed 5 bases from V and 0 bases from J; junction bases left unmatched: 14. The CDR3 DNA follows: TGCAGTGCTGGCGCTGGCAGGGGGCCCCCCCCTAACTATGGCTACACCTTC. This gives the protein CSAGAGRGPPPNYGYTF.

The chain links TRBV7-3 to TRBJ2-5, with 8 bases identical to TRBD1. Germline lookup yields CDR1 SGHTA and CDR2 FQGTGA. The CDR3 length is 19 residues. With 2 bases clipped from V and 4 bases from J, the junction kept 18 bases outside the gene matches. CDR3 in DNA: TGTGCCAGCAGCTTAGTGGGGACAGGATACATAGGGCAGCGAGAGACCCAGTACTTC. It encodes CASSLVGTGYIGQRETQYF.